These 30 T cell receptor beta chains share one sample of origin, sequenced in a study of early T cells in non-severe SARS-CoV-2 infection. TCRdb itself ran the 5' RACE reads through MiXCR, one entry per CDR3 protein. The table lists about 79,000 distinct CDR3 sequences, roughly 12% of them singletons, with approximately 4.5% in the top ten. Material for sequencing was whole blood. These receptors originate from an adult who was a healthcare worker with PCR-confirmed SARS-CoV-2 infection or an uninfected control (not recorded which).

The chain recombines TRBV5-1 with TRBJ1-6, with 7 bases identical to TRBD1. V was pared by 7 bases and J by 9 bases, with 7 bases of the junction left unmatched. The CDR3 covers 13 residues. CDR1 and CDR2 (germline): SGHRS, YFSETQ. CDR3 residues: CASRRTGASPLHF. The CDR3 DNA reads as TGCGCCAGCCGCCGCACAGGGGCTTCACCCCTCCACTTT.

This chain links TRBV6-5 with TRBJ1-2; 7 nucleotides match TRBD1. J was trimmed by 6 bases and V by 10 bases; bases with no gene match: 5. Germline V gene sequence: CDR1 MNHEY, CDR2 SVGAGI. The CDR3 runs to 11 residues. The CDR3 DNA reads TGTGCCATCAGGGGGACAAATGGCTACACCTTC. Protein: CAIRGTNGYTF.

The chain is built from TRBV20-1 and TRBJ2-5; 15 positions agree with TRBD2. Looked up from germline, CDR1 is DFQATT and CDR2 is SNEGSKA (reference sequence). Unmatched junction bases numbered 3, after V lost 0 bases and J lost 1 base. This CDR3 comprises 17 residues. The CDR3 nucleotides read TGCAGTGCTAGAGACGGGACTAGCGGGGGGACCCAAGAGACCCAGTACTTC. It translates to CSARDGTSGGTQETQYF.

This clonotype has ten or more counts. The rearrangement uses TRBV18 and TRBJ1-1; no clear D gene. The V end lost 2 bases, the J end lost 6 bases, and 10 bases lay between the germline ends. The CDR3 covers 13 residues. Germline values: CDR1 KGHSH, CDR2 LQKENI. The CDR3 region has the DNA TGTGCCAGCTCACCAGGGCCCGCGGCTGAAGCTTTCTTT. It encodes CASSPGPAAEAFF.

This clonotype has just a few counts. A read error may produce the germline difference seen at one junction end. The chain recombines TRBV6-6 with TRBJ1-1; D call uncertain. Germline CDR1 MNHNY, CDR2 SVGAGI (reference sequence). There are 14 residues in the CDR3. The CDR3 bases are TGTACCAGCGGTCAACCTTCAGGTGGCACTGAAGCTTTCTTT. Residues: CTSGQPSGGTEAFF.

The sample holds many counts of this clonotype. In DNA, the CDR3 is TGCGCCAGCAGCTTGGATGACAGGGCCTACGAGCAGTACTTC. Residues: CASSLDDRAYEQYF. The chain couples TRBV5-1 to TRBJ2-7, with 7 bases aligning to TRBD1. This CDR3 region has 14 residues. Germline CDR1 SGHRS, CDR2 YFSETQ. J gave up 2 bases and V 0 bases, and 2 bases lay outside the gene matches. The full variable domain, in which reference TRBV5-1 and TRBJ2-7 provide the parts outside the CDR3, is KAGVTQTPRYLIKTRGQQVTLSCSPISGHRSVSWYQQTPGQGLQFLFEYFSETQRNKGNFPGRFSGRQFSNSRSEMNVSTLELGDSALYLCASSLDDRAYEQYFGPGTRLTVT.

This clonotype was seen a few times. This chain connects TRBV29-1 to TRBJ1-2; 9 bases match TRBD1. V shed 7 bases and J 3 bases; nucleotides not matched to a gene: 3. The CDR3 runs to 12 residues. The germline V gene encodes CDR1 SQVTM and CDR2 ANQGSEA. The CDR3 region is CSARQGDYGYTF. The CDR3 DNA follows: TGCAGCGCCAGACAGGGGGACTATGGCTACACCTTC.

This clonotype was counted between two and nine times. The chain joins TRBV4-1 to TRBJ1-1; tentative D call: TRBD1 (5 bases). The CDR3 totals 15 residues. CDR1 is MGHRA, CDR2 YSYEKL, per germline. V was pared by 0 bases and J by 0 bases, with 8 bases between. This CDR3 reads CASSQEHRLNTEAFF. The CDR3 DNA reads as TGCGCCAGCAGCCAAGAACACAGGCTGAACACTGAAGCTTTCTTT.

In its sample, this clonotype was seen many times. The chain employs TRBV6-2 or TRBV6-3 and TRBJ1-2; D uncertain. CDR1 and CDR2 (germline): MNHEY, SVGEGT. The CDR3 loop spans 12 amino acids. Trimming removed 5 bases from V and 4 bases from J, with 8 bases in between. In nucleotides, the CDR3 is TGTGCCAGCAGTGCTGAAAGCTATGGCTACACCTTC. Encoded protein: CASSAESYGYTF.

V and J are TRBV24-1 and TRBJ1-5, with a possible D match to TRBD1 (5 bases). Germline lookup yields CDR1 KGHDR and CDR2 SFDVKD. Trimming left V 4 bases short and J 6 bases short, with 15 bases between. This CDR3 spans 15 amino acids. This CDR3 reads CATSETGTRTQPQHF. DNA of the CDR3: TGTGCCACCAGTGAGACCGGGACGCGTACTCAGCCCCAGCATTTT.

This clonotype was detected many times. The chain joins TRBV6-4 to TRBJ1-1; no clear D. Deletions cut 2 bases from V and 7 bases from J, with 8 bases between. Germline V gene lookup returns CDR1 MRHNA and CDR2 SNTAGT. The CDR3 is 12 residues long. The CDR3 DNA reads TGTGCCAGCAGTGACCCACGGGGTGAAGCTTTCTTT. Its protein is CASSDPRGEAFF.

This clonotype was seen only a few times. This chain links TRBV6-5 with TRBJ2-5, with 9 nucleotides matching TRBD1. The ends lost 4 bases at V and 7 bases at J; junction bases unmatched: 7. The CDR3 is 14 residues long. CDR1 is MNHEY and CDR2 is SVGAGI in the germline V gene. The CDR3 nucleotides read TGTGCCAGCAGTTTTGACAGGGGGGGAGGGACCCAGTACTTC. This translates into CASSFDRGGGTQYF.

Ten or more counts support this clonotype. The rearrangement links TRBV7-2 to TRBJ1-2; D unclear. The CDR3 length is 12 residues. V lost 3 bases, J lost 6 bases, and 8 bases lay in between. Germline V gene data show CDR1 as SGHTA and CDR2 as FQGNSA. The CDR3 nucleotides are TGTGCCAGCAGCTTTTCCAGCGATGGCTACACCTTC. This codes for CASSFSSDGYTF. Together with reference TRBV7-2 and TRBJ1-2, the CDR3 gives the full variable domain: GAGVSQSPSNKVTEKGKDVELRCDPISGHTALYWYRQSLGQGLEFLIYFQGNSAPDKSGLPSDRFSAERTGGSVSTLTIQRTQQEDSAVYLCASSFSSDGYTFGSGTRLTVV.

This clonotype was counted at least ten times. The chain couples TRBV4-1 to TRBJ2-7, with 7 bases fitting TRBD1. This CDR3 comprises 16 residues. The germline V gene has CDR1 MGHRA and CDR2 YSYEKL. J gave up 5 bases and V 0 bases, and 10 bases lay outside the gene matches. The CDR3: CASSQDPSTGSHEQYF. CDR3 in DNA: TGCGCCAGCAGCCAAGATCCTTCGACAGGGTCCCACGAGCAGTACTTC.

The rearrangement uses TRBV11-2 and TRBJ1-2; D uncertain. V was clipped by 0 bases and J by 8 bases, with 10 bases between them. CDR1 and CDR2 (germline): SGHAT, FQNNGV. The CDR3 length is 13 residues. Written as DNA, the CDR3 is TGTGCCAGCAGCTTAGAGGGAATGAGCGGCTACACCTTC. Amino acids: CASSLEGMSGYTF.

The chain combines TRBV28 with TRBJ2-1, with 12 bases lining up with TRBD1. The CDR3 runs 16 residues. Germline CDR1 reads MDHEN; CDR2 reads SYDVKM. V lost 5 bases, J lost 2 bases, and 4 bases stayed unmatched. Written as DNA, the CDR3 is TGTGCCAGCAGTAGGGACAGGGGGCAAGCCTACAATGAGCAGTTCTTC. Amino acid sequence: CASSRDRGQAYNEQFF.

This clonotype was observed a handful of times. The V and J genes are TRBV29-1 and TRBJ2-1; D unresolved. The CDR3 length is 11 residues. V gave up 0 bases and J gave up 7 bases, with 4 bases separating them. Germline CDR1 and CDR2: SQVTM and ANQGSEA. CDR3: CSVEDTNEQFF. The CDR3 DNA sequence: TGCAGCGTTGAAGATACGAATGAGCAGTTCTTC.

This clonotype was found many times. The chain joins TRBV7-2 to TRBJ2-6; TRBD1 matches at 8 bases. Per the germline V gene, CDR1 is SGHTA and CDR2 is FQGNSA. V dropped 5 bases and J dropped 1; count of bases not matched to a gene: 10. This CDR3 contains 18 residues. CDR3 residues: CASSRRTGKVSGANVLTF. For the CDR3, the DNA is TGTGCCAGCAGCCGGAGGACAGGGAAGGTTTCTGGGGCCAACGTCCTGACTTTC.

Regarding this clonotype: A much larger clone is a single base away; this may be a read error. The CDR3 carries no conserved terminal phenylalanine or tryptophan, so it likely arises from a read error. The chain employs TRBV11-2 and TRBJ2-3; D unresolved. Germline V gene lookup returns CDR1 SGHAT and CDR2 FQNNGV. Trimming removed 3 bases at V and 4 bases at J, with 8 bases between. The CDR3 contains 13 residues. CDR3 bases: TGTGCCAGCAGCTTTGGGTCCCCAGATACGCAGTATTCT. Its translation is CASSFGSPDTQYS.

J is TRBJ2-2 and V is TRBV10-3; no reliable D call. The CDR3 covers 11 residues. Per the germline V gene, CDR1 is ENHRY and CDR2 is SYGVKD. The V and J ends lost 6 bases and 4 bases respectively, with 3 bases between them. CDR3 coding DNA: TGTGCCATCAGGTCCACCGGGGAGCTGTTTTTT. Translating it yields CAIRSTGELFF.

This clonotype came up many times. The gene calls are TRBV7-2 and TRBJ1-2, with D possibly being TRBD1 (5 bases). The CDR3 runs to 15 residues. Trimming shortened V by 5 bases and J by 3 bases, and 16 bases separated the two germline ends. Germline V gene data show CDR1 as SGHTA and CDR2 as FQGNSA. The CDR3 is CASSLSPQDHYGYTF. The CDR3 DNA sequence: TGTGCCAGCAGCCTCTCCCCACAGGACCACTATGGCTACACCTTC. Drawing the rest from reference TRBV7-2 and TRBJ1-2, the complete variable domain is GAGVSQSPSNKVTEKGKDVELRCDPISGHTALYWYRQSLGQGLEFLIYFQGNSAPDKSGLPSDRFSAERTGGSVSTLTIQRTQQEDSAVYLCASSLSPQDHYGYTFGSGTRLTVV.

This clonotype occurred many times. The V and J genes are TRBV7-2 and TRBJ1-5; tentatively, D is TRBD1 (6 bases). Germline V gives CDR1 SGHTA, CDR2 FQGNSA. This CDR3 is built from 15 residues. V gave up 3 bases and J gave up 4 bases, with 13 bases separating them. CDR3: CASSFRGSGNQPQHF. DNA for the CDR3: TGTGCCAGCAGCTTTAGGGGGTCGGGGAATCAGCCCCAGCATTTT.

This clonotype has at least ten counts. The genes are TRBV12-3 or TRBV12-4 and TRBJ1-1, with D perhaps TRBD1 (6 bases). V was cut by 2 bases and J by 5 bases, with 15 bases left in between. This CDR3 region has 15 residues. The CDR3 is CASSLWGARETEAFF. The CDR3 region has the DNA TGTGCCAGCAGTTTATGGGGGGCCAGGGAAACTGAAGCTTTCTTT.

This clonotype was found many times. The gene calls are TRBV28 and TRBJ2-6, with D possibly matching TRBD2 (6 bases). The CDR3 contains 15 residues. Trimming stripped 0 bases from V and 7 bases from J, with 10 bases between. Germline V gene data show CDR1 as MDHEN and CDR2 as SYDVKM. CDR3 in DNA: TGTGCCAGCAGTTTATGGGCCGCGGGAGCCAACGTCCTGACTTTC. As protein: CASSLWAAGANVLTF.

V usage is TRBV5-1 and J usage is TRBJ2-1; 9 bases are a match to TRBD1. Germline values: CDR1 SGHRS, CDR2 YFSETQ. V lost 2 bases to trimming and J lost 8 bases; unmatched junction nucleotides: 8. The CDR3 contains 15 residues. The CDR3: CASSFMTGGEDEQFF. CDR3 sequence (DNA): TGCGCCAGCAGCTTTATGACAGGGGGAGAGGATGAGCAGTTCTTC.

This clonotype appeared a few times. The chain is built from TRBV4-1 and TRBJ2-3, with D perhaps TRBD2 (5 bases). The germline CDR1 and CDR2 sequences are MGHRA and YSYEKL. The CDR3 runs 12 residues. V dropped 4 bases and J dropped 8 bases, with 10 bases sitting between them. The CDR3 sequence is CASSPIGSTQYF. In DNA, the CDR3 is TGCGCCAGCAGCCCTATTGGGAGTACGCAGTATTTT.

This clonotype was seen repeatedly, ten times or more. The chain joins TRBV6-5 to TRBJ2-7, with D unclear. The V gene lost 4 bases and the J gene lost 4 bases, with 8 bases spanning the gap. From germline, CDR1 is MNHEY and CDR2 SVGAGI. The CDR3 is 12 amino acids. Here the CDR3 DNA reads TGTGCCAGCAGTTCCCCCGAGTACGAGCAGTACTTC. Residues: CASSSPEYEQYF.

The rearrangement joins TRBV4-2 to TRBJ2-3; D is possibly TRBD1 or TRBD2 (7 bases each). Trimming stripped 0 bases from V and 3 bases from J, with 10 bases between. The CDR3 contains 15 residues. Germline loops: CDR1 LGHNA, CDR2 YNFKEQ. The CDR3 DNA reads TGTGCCAGCAGCCAAGACAGGGGGGGGACAGATACGCAGTATTTT. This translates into CASSQDRGGTDTQYF.

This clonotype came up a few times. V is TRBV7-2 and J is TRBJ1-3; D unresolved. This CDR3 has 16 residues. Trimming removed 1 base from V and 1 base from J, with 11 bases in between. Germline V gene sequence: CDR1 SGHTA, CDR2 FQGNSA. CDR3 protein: CASSLGFGLSGNTIYF. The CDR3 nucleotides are TGTGCCAGCAGCTTAGGGTTCGGTCTATCTGGAAACACCATATATTTT.

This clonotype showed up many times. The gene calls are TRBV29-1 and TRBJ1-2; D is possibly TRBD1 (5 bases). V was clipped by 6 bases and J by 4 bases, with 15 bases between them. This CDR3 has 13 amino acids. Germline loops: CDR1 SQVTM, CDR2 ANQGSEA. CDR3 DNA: TGCAGCGTGGGGGGATCCTTCTTCTATGGCTACACCTTC. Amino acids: CSVGGSFFYGYTF.